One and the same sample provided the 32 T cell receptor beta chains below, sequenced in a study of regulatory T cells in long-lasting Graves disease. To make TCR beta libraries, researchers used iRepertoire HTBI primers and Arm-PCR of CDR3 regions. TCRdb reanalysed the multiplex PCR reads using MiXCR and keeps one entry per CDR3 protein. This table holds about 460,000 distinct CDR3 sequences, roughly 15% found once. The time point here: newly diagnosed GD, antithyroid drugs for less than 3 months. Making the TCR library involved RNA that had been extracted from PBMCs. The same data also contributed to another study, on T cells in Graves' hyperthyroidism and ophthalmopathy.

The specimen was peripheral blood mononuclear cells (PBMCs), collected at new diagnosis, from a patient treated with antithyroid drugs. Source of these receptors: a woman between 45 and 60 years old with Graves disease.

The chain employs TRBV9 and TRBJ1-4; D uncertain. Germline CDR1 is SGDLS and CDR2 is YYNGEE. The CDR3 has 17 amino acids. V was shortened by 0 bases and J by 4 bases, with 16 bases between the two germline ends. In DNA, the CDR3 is TGTGCCAGCAGCGTAGATTCCAGCGGCAGCATTAATGAAAAACTGTTTTTT. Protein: CASSVDSSGSINEKLFF.

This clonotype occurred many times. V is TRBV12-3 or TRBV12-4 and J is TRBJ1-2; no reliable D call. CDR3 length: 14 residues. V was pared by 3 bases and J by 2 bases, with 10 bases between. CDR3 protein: CASSFNRGNYGYTF. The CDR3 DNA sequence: TGTGCCAGCAGTTTCAACCGGGGAAACTATGGCTACACCTTC.

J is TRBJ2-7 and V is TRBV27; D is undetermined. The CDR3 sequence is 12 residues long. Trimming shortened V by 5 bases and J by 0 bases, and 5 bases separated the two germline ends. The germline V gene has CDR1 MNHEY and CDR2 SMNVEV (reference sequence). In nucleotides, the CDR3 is TGTGCCAGCAGTACGAGCTCCTACGAGCAGTACTTC. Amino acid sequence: CASSTSSYEQYF.

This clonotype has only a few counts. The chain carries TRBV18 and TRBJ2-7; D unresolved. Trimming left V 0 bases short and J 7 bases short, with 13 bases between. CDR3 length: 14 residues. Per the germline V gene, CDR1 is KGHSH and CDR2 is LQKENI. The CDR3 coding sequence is TGTGCCAGCTCACCACCGCTGTTTCCCTGGGAGCAGTACTTC. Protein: CASSPPLFPWEQYF.

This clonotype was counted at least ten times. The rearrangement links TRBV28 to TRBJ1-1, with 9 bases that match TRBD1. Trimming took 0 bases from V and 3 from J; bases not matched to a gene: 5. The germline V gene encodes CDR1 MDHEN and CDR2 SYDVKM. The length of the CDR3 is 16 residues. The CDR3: CASSLWGTGKDTEAFF. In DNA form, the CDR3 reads TGTGCCAGCAGTTTATGGGGGACAGGGAAGGACACTGAAGCTTTCTTT.

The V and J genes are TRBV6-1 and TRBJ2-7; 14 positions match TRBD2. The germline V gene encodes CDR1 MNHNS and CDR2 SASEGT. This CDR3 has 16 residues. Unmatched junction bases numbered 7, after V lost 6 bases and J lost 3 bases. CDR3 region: CASRRQGLAGVYEQYF. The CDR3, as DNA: TGTGCCAGCAGACGACAGGGACTAGCGGGAGTCTACGAGCAGTACTTC.

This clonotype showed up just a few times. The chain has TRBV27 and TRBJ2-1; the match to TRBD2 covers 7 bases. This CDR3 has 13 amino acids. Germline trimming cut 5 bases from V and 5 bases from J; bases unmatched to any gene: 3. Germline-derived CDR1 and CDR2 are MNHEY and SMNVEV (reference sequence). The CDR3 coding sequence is TGTGCCAGCAGTAGACTAGCAGACAATGAGCAGTTCTTC. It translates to CASSRLADNEQFF.

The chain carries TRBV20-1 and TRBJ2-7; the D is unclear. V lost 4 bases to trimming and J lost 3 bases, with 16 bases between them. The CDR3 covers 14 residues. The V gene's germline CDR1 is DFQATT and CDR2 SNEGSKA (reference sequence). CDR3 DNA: TGCAGTGCTAAAACTTTCTGGGCAGACTACGAGCAGTACTTC. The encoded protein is CSAKTFWADYEQYF.

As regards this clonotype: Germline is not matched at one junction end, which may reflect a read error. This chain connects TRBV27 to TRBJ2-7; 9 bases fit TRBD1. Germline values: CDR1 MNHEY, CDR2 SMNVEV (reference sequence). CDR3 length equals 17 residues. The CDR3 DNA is TGTGCCAGCAGCCCGCCCGAGACCCCGGGACAGGGCTACGAACAGTACTTC. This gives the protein CASSPPETPGQGYEQYF.

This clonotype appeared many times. For the CDR3, the DNA is TGTGCCAGCAGTCTTGAGGCGGGAGGGTACACCGGGGAGCTGTTTTTT. Protein: CASSLEAGGYTGELFF. The chain carries TRBV27 and TRBJ2-2, with 9 bases fitting TRBD2. The CDR3 is 16 residues long. Germline CDR1 reads MNHEY; CDR2 reads SMNVEV (reference sequence). J lost 3 bases, V lost 5 bases, and 7 bases had no gene match.

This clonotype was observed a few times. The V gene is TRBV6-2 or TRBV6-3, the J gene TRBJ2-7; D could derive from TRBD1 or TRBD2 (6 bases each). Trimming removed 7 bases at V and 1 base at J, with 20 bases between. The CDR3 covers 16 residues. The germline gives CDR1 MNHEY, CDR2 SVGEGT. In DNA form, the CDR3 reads TGTGCCAGCAAAACTGAGGGGGGAAGTAAATCCTACGAGCAGTACTTC. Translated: CASKTEGGSKSYEQYF.

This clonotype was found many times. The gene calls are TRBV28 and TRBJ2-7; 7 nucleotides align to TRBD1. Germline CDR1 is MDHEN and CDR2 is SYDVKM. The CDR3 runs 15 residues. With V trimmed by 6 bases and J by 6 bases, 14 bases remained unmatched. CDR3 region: CASRPSGGTWVEQYF. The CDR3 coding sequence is TGTGCCAGCAGACCATCAGGGGGTACTTGGGTCGAGCAGTACTTC.

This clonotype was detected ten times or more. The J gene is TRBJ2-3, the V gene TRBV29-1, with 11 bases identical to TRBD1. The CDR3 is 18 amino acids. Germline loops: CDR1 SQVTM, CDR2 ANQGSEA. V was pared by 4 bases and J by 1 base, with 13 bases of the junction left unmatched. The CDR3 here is CSVGGQGASAYRTDTQYF. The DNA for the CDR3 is TGCAGCGTTGGAGGACAGGGGGCCAGTGCCTATCGCACAGATACGCAGTATTTT.

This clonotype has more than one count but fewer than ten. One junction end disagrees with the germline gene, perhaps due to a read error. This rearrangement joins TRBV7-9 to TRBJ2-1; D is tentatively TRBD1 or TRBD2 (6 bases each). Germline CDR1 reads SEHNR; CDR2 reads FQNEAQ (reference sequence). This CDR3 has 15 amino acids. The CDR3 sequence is CASSKRGVSYNGQFF. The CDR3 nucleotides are TGTGCCAGCAGCAAAAGGGGGGTTTCCTACAATGGGCAGTTCTTC.

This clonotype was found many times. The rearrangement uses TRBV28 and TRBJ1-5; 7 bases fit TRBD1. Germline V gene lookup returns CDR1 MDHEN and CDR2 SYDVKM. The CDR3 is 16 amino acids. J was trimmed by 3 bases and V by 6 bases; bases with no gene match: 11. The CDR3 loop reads CASSTHPGTDNQPQHF. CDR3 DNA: TGTGCCAGCAGCACTCACCCCGGGACAGACAATCAGCCCCAGCATTTT.

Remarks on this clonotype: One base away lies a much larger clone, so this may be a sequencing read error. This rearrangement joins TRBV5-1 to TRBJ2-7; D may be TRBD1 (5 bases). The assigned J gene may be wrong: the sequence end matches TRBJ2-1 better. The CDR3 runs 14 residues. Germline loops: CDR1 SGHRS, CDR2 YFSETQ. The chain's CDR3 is CASSLVGHYYEQFF. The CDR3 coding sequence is TGCGCCAGCAGCTTGGTCGGACACTACTACGAGCAGTTCTTC.

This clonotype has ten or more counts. The CDR3 spells CAISGTGRYNEQFF. The CDR3 DNA follows: TGTGCCATCAGTGGGACAGGGCGCTACAATGAGCAGTTCTTC. V gene TRBV10-3 combines with J gene TRBJ2-1, with 8 bases identical to TRBD1. Trimming took 4 bases from V and 3 from J; bases not matched to a gene: 2. The germline V gene has CDR1 ENHRY and CDR2 SYGVKD. The CDR3 is made up of 14 amino acids.

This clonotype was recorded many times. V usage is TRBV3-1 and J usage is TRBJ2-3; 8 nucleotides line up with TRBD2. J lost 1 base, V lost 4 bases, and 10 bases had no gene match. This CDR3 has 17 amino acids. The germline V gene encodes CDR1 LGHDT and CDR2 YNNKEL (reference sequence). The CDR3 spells CASSPDREGRRTDTQYF. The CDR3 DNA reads TGTGCCAGCAGCCCAGATCGGGAGGGCCGACGCACAGATACGCAGTATTTT.

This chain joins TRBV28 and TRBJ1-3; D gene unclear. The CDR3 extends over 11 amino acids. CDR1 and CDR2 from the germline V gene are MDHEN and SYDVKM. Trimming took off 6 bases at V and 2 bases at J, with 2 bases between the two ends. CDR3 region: CASRTGNTIYF. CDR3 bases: TGTGCCAGCAGGACTGGAAACACCATATATTTT.

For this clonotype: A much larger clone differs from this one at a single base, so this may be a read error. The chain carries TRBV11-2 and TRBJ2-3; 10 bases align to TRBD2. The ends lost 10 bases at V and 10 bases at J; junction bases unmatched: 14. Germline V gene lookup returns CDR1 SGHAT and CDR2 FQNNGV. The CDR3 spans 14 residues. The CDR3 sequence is CATGLAGDSDAQYF. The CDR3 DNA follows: TGTGCCACCGGTCTAGCGGGAGATTCCGATGCGCAGTATTTT.

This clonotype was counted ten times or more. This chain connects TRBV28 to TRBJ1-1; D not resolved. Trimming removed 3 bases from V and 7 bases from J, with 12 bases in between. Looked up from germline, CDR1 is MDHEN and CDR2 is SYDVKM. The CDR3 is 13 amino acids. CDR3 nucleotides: TGTGCCAGCAGTTTGGATTCGGGAGATGAAGCTTTCTTT. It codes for CASSLDSGDEAFF.

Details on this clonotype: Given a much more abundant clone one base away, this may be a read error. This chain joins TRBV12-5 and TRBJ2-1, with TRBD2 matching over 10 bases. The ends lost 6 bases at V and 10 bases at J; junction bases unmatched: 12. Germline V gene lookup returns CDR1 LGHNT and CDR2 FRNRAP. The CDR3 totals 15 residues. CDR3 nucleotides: TGTGCTAGTGGCACCGGGACTAGCGCGTCCGGGGAGCAGTTCTTC. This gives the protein CASGTGTSASGEQFF.

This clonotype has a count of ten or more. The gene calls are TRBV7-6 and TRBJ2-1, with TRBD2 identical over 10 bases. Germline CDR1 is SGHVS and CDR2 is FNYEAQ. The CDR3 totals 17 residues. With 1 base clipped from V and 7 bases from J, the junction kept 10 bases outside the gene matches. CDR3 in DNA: TGTGCCAGCAGCTTAGAGGCACCGGGACTAGCGTCGAATGAGCAGTTCTTC. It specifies CASSLEAPGLASNEQFF.

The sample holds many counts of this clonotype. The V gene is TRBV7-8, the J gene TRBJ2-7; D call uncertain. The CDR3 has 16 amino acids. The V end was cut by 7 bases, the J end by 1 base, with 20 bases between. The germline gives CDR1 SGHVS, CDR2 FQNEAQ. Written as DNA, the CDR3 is TGTGCCAGCACTGAAGGGTTTGACCCTCGATCCTACGAGCAGTACTTC. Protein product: CASTEGFDPRSYEQYF.

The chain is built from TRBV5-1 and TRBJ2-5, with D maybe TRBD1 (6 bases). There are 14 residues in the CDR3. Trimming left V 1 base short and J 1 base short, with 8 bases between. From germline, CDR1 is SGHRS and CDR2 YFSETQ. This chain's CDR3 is CASSLSRGQETQYF. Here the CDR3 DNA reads TGCGCCAGCAGCTTGTCCAGGGGCCAAGAGACCCAGTACTTC.

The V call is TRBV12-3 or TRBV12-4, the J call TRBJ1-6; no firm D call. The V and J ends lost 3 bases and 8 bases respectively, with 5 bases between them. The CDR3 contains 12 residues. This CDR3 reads CASSFTHSPLHF. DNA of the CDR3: TGTGCCAGCAGTTTTACTCATTCACCCCTCCACTTT.

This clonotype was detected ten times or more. The CDR3 sequence is CSARDRSDTGELFF. The DNA of the CDR3 is TGCAGTGCTAGAGATCGTTCGGACACCGGGGAGCTGTTTTTT. This chain uses TRBV20-1 with TRBJ2-2; D not resolved. The CDR3 sequence is 14 residues long. V was cut by 0 bases and J by 3 bases, with 8 bases left in between. Germline loops: CDR1 DFQATT, CDR2 SNEGSKA (reference sequence).

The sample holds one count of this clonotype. CDR3 sequence (DNA): TGTGCCAGTAGATCATTGTGGGCCTCCTACAATGAGCAGTTCTTC. Its protein is CASRSLWASYNEQFF. The V gene is TRBV19, the J gene TRBJ2-1, with D uncertain. CDR1 is LNHDA, CDR2 SQIVND, per germline (reference sequence). V was clipped by 6 bases and J by 0 bases, with 12 bases between them. This CDR3 comprises 15 residues. The full variable domain, completed using reference TRBV19 and TRBJ2-1, is DGGITQSPKYLFRKEGQNVTLSCEQNLNHDAMYWYRQDPGQGLRLIYYSQIVNDFQKGDIAEGYSVSREKKESFPLTVTSAQKNPTAFYLCASRSLWASYNEQFFGPGTRLTVL.

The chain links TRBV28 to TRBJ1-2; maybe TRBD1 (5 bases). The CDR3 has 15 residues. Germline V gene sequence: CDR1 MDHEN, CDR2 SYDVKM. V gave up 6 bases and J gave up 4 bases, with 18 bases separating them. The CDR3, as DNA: TGTGCCAGCAGCCGGGGGACGGATCTCCCCTATGGCTACACCTTC. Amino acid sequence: CASSRGTDLPYGYTF.

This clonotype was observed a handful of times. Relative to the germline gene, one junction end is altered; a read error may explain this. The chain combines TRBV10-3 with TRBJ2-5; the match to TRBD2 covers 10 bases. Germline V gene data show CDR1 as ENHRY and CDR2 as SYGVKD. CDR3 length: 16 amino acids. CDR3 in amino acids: CAIRAGTSASQETRYF. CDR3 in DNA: TGTGCCATCAGGGCTGGGACTAGCGCCAGCCAAGAGACCCGGTACTTC.

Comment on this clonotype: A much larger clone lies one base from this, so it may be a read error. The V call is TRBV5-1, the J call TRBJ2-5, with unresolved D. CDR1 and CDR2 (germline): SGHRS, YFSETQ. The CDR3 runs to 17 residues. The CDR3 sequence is CAGSLGDAEEPPETQYF. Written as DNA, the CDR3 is TGTGCCGGCAGCTTAGGCGACGCTGAAGAGCCTCCGGAGACCCAGTACTTC.

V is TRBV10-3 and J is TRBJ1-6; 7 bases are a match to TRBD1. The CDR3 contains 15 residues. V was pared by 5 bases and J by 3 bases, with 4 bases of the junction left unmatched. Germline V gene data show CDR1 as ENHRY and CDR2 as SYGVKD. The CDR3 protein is CAISPGQIYNSPLHF. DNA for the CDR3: TGTGCCATCAGTCCGGGACAGATCTATAATTCACCCCTCCACTTT.